A single sample is the source of the 32 T cell receptor beta chains below, sequenced in a study of response to subunit inactivated influenza vaccine. TCRdb reanalysed the RT-PCR reads using MiXCR and keeps one entry per CDR3 protein. The repertoire holds 600,000 to 850,000 distinct CDR3 sequences, with 14% as singletons. Sequenced here: PBMCs from blood, sampled less than 15 days before vaccination. Receptor source: a man aged 45-65 years who received an inactivated influenza vaccine.

This chain uses TRBV7-2 with TRBJ1-5; D gene ambiguous. Germline assignment: CDR1 SGHTA and CDR2 FQGNSA. CDR3 length equals 14 residues. Trimming took 6 bases from V and 5 from J, leaving 14 bases between them. The CDR3 bases are TGTGCCAGCAGTCTAGGACTAATGCATCAGCCCCAGCATTTT. This translates into CASSLGLMHQPQHF.

The chain carries TRBV6-5 and TRBJ2-7; 7 nucleotides line up with TRBD2. V trimming: 0 bases; J trimming: 4 bases; junction bases outside the gene matches: 6. This CDR3 region has 15 residues. From germline, CDR1 is MNHEY and CDR2 SVGAGI. The CDR3 loop is CASSYSSSGNYEQYF. CDR3 coding DNA: TGTGCCAGCAGTTACTCGAGCAGCGGGAATTACGAGCAGTACTTC.

There are a few counts of this clonotype. V and J are TRBV10-1 and TRBJ2-3; D is perhaps TRBD1 or TRBD2 (6 bases each). Germline CDR1 and CDR2: WNHNN and SYGVQD (reference sequence). Trimming removed 0 bases from V and 5 bases from J, with 18 bases in between. The CDR3 contains 17 residues. The CDR3 reads CASSESTGARVVDTQYF. DNA of the CDR3: TGCGCCAGCAGTGAGTCGACGGGGGCGAGAGTGGTAGATACGCAGTATTTT.

V and J are TRBV20-1 and TRBJ2-2; D ambiguous. The V gene's germline CDR1 is DFQATT and CDR2 SNEGSKA (reference sequence). Trimming removed 1 base from V and 0 bases from J, with 9 bases in between. This CDR3 has 15 amino acids. The CDR3: CSARVDWANTGELFF. The CDR3 nucleotides read TGCAGTGCTAGAGTCGACTGGGCGAACACCGGGGAGCTGTTTTTT.

The V call is TRBV28, the J call TRBJ2-1; D may be TRBD2 (5 bases). Germline V gene sequence: CDR1 MDHEN, CDR2 SYDVKM. Between the trimmed V and J ends, which lost 4 bases and 10 bases, there was a span of 8 bases. CDR3 size: 11 residues. The CDR3 loop is CASSSRGEQFF. CDR3 nucleotides: TGTGCCAGCAGTTCGCGCGGGGAGCAGTTCTTC.

This sequence joins TRBV29-1 and TRBJ2-2, with D tentatively TRBD1 (6 bases). Per germline, CDR1 SQVTM and CDR2 ANQGSEA. CDR3 size: 15 residues. Trimming took off 6 bases at V and 6 bases at J, with 20 bases between the two ends. The CDR3 region is CSVQRAGAGAGELFF. CDR3 in DNA: TGCAGCGTCCAAAGGGCAGGGGCTGGGGCCGGGGAGCTGTTTTTT.

This clonotype came up a few times. The chain employs TRBV3-1 and TRBJ2-7; D may be TRBD1 (6 bases). Trimming took 3 bases from V and 3 from J, leaving 12 bases between them. Germline CDR1 is LGHDT and CDR2 is YNNKEL (reference sequence). This CDR3 has 14 residues. The CDR3 DNA reads as TGTGCCAGCAGCCATGCAGGGGCACACTACGAGCAGTACTTC. It is translated as CASSHAGAHYEQYF.

This clonotype came up a few times. This chain joins TRBV7-2 and TRBJ2-2, with TRBD2 identical over 8 bases. Germline V gene data show CDR1 as SGHTA and CDR2 as FQGNSA. CDR3 size: 16 residues. The J segment lost 1 base and the V segment lost 5 bases, leaving 6 bases of the junction unmatched. This CDR3 is CASSPGGPGNTGELFF. The CDR3 bases are TGTGCCAGCAGCCCGGGAGGGCCGGGGAACACCGGGGAGCTGTTTTTT.

This clonotype showed up just once. The chain joins TRBV7-2 to TRBJ2-2, with 10 bases fitting TRBD2. V was pared by 0 bases and J by 5 bases, with 6 bases of the junction left unmatched. From germline, CDR1 is SGHTA and CDR2 FQGNSA. The length of the CDR3 is 17 residues. CDR3 residues: CASSLARWTSGTGELFF. In DNA, the CDR3 is TGTGCCAGCAGCTTAGCAAGGTGGACTAGCGGAACCGGGGAGCTGTTTTTT.

Only a few counts were recorded for this clonotype. The rearrangement joins TRBV6-5 to TRBJ2-7; 13 bases map to TRBD2. CDR3 length: 16 amino acids. Germline values: CDR1 MNHEY, CDR2 SVGAGI. With 4 bases clipped from V and 2 bases from J, the junction kept 5 bases outside the gene matches. CDR3 bases: TGTGCCAGCAGTTTGACTAGCGGGAGGCTCACCTACGAGCAGTACTTC. Amino acids: CASSLTSGRLTYEQYF.

This clonotype was observed a few times. This chain links TRBV20-1 with TRBJ2-7; either TRBD1 or TRBD2 may supply D (5 bases each). From germline, CDR1 is DFQATT and CDR2 SNEGSKA (reference sequence). CDR3 size: 13 residues. Trimming cost V 2 bases and J 0 bases, with 8 bases left between them. The CDR3 region has the DNA TGCAGTGCTAGAAGTGGGGGCTCCTACGAGCAGTACTTC. It encodes CSARSGGSYEQYF.

This clonotype was counted between two and nine times. An end of the junction differs from the germline gene, which may be a read error. The rearrangement links TRBV7-7 to TRBJ2-3; no firm D call. The germline gives CDR1 SSHAT, CDR2 FNYEAQ (reference sequence). The CDR3 totals 13 residues. DNA of the CDR3: TGTGCTAGCAGCCGCTATGTCACAGATACGCAGTATTTT. It translates to CASSRYVTDTQYF. Full variable domain (missing parts from reference TRBV7-7 and TRBJ2-3): GAGVSQSPRYKVTKRGQDVTLRCDPISSHATLYWYQQALGQGPEFLTYFNYEAQPDKSGLPSDRFSAERPEGSISTLTIQRTEQRDSAMYRCASSRYVTDTQYFGPGTRLTVL.

This clonotype was detected a few times. This chain connects TRBV4-3 to TRBJ1-3, with 8 positions matching TRBD1. The germline CDR1 and CDR2 sequences are LGHNA and YSLEER. Trimming cost V 2 bases and J 4 bases; bases outside gene matches: 4. The CDR3 has 15 amino acids. The CDR3 region has the DNA TGCGCCAGCAGCCAAAGGACAGGGATAGGAAACACCATATATTTT. Translating gives CASSQRTGIGNTIYF.

The J gene is TRBJ2-7, the V gene TRBV6-1, with 7 positions matching TRBD2. The CDR3 has 13 amino acids. The germline CDR1 and CDR2 sequences are MNHNS and SASEGT. V lost 6 bases, J lost 6 bases, and 8 bases stayed unmatched. The CDR3 sequence: CASSRPGGGEQYF. In DNA, the CDR3 is TGTGCCAGCAGCCGACCCGGCGGGGGCGAGCAGTACTTC.

This clonotype was seen repeatedly, ten times or more. V gene TRBV11-2 combines with J gene TRBJ1-4; D unclear. The CDR3 spans 15 residues. Germline CDR1 SGHAT, CDR2 FQNNGV. V shed 0 bases and J shed 6 bases, with 11 bases lying between them. The CDR3 loop is CASSLDSLTYEKLFF. In DNA, the CDR3 is TGTGCCAGCAGCTTAGACTCCCTTACCTATGAAAAACTGTTTTTT.

This clonotype was seen a few times. This sequence joins TRBV3-1 and TRBJ2-2; D remains ambiguous. CDR3 length equals 16 residues. V dropped 2 bases and J dropped 6 bases, with 16 bases sitting between them. The germline V gene has CDR1 LGHDT and CDR2 YNNKEL (reference sequence). The CDR3 reads CASSQLSPQLAGELFF. As DNA, the CDR3 is TGTGCCAGCAGCCAATTGTCCCCCCAGCTGGCCGGGGAGCTGTTTTTT.

The V gene is TRBV24-1, the J gene TRBJ2-7; 8 bases match TRBD1. CDR3 size: 15 residues. Germline V gene lookup returns CDR1 KGHDR and CDR2 SFDVKD. The V and J ends lost 6 bases and 2 bases, in that order; junction bases with no gene match: 8. The CDR3 here is CATSPTGGKAYEQYF. For the CDR3, the DNA is TGTGCCACCAGTCCAACAGGGGGGAAAGCCTACGAGCAGTACTTC.

The table lists this clonotype with a few counts. The chain combines TRBV24-1 with TRBJ2-7; 8 bases match TRBD2. The CDR3 spans 19 residues. From germline, CDR1 is KGHDR and CDR2 SFDVKD. The J segment lost 2 bases and the V segment lost 0 bases, leaving 14 bases of the junction unmatched. This chain's CDR3 is CATSDLERESIGGPYEQYF. As DNA, the CDR3 is TGTGCCACCAGTGATTTGGAGCGGGAGAGTATCGGGGGGCCCTACGAGCAGTACTTC.

The genes are TRBV27 and TRBJ2-5; D may be TRBD1 (6 bases). The germline V gene has CDR1 MNHEY and CDR2 SMNVEV (reference sequence). V gave up 3 bases and J gave up 2 bases, with 10 bases separating them. The CDR3 is 14 residues long. The CDR3 DNA follows: TGTGCCAGCAGTTTTAAACAGGGTCAAGAGACCCAGTACTTC. It encodes CASSFKQGQETQYF.

The chain is built from TRBV9 and TRBJ2-1; TRBD2 aligns across 7 bases. CDR1 is SGDLS and CDR2 is YYNGEE in the germline V gene. J lost 7 bases, V lost 2 bases, and 6 bases had no gene match. The CDR3 spans 14 residues. CDR3: CASSVASGKNEQFF. CDR3 in DNA: TGTGCCAGCAGCGTGGCTAGCGGAAAGAATGAGCAGTTCTTC.

This clonotype has only a few counts. The chain combines TRBV7-8 with TRBJ2-5, with TRBD1 as a possible D gene (6 bases). Germline lookup yields CDR1 SGHVS and CDR2 FQNEAQ. CDR3 length equals 14 residues. V dropped 0 bases and J dropped 6 bases, with 11 bases sitting between them. The CDR3 sequence: CASSLAETGQTQYF. The CDR3 nucleotides are TGTGCCAGCAGCTTAGCGGAGACAGGCCAGACCCAGTACTTC. The variable domain in full, with the rest retrieved from reference TRBV7-8 and TRBJ2-5, is GAGVSQSPRYKVAKRGQDVALRCDPISGHVSLFWYQQALGQGPEFLTYFQNEAQLDKSGLPSDRFFAERPEGSVSTLKIQRTQQEDSAVYLCASSLAETGQTQYFGPGTRLLVL.

This clonotype has just a few counts. The gene calls are TRBV7-2 and TRBJ1-4; 9 nucleotides agree with TRBD1. Germline V gene sequence: CDR1 SGHTA, CDR2 FQGNSA. The J segment lost 6 bases and the V segment lost 0 bases, leaving 11 bases of the junction unmatched. CDR3 length: 18 residues. This CDR3 is CASSLAIPGTGFDEKLFF. CDR3 DNA sequence: TGTGCCAGCAGCTTAGCGATTCCCGGGACAGGGTTTGATGAAAAACTGTTTTTT.

The chain uses TRBV3-1 and TRBJ2-7; no clear D. In germline, CDR1 is LGHDT, CDR2 YNNKEL (reference sequence). This CDR3 has 14 amino acids. V was clipped by 0 bases and J by 7 bases, with 13 bases between them. CDR3 DNA sequence: TGTGCCAGCAGCCAAGATTCGACTTTTCAAGAGCAGTACTTC. Its translation: CASSQDSTFQEQYF.

A word on this clonotype: Its ends do not fully match the called genes, so a read error is possible. The chain has TRBV12-3 or TRBV12-4 and TRBJ2-3; D is undetermined. The CDR3 spans 14 residues. The CDR3 DNA follows: TGTGTCAGCAGTTTCTCCTGGAGCACAGATACGCAGTATTTT. This sequence encodes CVSSFSWSTDTQYF.

The rearrangement uses TRBV30 and TRBJ1-5; unclear D gene. CDR1 is GTSNPN and CDR2 is SVGIG in the germline V gene (reference sequence). The CDR3 length is 13 residues. Trimming took off 5 bases at V and 0 bases at J, with 8 bases between the two ends. The CDR3 DNA follows: TGTGCCTGGGGGGAGGGTAGCAATCAGCCCCAGCATTTT. This gives the protein CAWGEGSNQPQHF.

This clonotype was observed a handful of times. J is TRBJ2-7 and V is TRBV27; 11 nucleotides agree with TRBD2. In germline, CDR1 is MNHEY, CDR2 SMNVEV (reference sequence). The CDR3 totals 15 residues. Trimming cost V 3 bases and J 2 bases; bases outside gene matches: 3. The CDR3 sequence: CASSFRTSGPYEQYF. The DNA of the CDR3 is TGTGCCAGCAGTTTCAGGACTAGCGGGCCCTACGAGCAGTACTTC.

This chain links TRBV4-3 with TRBJ2-1, with TRBD2 identical over 9 bases. The V gene's germline CDR1 is LGHNA and CDR2 YSLEER. The V gene end was trimmed by 0 bases and the J gene end by 3 bases; junction bases not matched to a gene: 6. This CDR3 is 17 amino acids long. In DNA, the CDR3 is TGCGCCAGCAGCCAAGAAATAGCGGGGGAAATCTACAATGAGCAGTTCTTC. Translating gives CASSQEIAGEIYNEQFF.

In its sample, this clonotype was seen a few times. The chain joins TRBV7-9 to TRBJ2-7; maybe TRBD1 (5 bases). Germline CDR1 reads SEHNR; CDR2 reads FQNEAQ (reference sequence). This CDR3 has 15 residues. V was shortened by 3 bases and J by 2 bases, with 14 bases between the two germline ends. The CDR3 nucleotides read TGTGCCAGCAGCTTTCTTACAGGCGGACCCTACGAGCAGTACTTC. Translated, it gives CASSFLTGGPYEQYF.

This clonotype has only a few counts. The chain carries TRBV3-1 and TRBJ2-1; TRBD2 matches 13 bases. Germline loops: CDR1 LGHDT, CDR2 YNNKEL (reference sequence). CDR3 length: 16 amino acids. Trimming at V came to 4 bases and at J to 10 bases, leaving 10 bases not matched to a gene. The CDR3 is CASSLTSGGAGVEQFF. CDR3 coding DNA: TGTGCCAGCAGCCTTACTAGCGGGGGGGCCGGAGTCGAGCAGTTCTTC.

This chain joins TRBV3-1 and TRBJ2-1; D uncertain. Trimming removed 1 base at V and 8 bases at J, with 6 bases between. The CDR3 extends over 12 amino acids. Looked up from germline, CDR1 is LGHDT and CDR2 is YNNKEL (reference sequence). CDR3 bases: TGTGCCAGCAGCCAAGTGGGCTATGAGCAGTTCTTC. It specifies CASSQVGYEQFF.

This clonotype was recorded at least ten times. The genes are TRBV5-1 and TRBJ2-1, with 10 bases that match TRBD2. The CDR3 extends over 17 amino acids. After removal of 0 bases from V and 3 bases from J, the junction contained 6 bases not matched to a gene. Germline CDR1 SGHRS, CDR2 YFSETQ. CDR3 nucleotide sequence: TGCGCCAGCAGCTTGGTGTCTAGCGGGAGCCACTACAATGAGCAGTTCTTC. It codes for CASSLVSSGSHYNEQFF.

The chain carries TRBV2 and TRBJ2-3; 8 bases match TRBD2. The CDR3 has 14 residues. With 8 bases clipped from V and 1 base from J, the junction kept 5 bases outside the gene matches. Germline CDR1 reads SNHLY; CDR2 reads FYNNEI. CDR3: CASGPGLGTDTQYF. CDR3 nucleotides: TGTGCCAGCGGACCGGGACTAGGCACAGATACGCAGTATTTT.